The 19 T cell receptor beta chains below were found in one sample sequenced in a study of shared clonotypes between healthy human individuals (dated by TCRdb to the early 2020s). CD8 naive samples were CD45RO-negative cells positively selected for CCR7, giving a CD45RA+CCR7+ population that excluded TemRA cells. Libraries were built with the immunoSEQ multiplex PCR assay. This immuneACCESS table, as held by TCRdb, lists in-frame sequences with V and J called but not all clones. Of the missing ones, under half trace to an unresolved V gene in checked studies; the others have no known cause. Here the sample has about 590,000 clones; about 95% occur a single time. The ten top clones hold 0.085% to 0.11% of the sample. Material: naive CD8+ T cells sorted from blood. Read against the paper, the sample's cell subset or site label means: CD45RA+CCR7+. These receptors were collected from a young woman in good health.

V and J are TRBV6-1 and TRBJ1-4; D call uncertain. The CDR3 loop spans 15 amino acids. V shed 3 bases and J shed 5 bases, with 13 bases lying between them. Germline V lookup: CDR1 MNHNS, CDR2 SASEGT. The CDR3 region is CASSDPWPGNEKLFF. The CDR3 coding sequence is TGTGCCAGCAGTGACCCCTGGCCAGGAAATGAAAAACTGTTTTTT.

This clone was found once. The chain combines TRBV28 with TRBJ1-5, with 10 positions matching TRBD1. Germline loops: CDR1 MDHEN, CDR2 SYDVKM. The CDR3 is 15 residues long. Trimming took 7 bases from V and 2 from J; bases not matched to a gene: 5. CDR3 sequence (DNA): TGTGCCAGCAAGGGGGACAGGGGTCGCAATCAGCCCCAGCATTTT. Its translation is CASKGDRGRNQPQHF.

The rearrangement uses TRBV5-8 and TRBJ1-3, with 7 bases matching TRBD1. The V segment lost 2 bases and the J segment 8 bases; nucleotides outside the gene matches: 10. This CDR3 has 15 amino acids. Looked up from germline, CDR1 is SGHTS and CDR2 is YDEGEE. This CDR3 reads CASSFRQGGTDTIYF. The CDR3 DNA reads TGTGCCAGCAGCTTTAGACAGGGAGGTACGGACACCATATATTTT.

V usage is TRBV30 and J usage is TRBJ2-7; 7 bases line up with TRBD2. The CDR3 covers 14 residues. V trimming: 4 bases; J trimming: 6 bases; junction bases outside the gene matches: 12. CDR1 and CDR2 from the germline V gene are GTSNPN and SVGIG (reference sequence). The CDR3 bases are TGTGCCTGGACTCCGAGGGGCGGGAGTAGCGAGCAGTACTTC. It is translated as CAWTPRGGSSEQYF.

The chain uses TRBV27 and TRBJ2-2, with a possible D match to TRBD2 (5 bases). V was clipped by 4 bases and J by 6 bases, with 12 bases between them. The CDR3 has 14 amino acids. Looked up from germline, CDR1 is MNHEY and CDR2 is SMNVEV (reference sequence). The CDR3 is CASSSGLKSGELFF. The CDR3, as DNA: TGTGCCAGCAGTTCCGGACTTAAGTCCGGGGAGCTGTTTTTT.

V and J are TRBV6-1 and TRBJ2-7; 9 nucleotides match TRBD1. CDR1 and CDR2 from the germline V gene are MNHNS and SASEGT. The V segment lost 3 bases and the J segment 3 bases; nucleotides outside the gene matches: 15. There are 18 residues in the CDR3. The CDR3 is CASSDMRGTGFFYYEQYF. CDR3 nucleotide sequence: TGTGCCAGCAGTGATATGAGAGGGACAGGGTTCTTCTACTACGAGCAGTACTTC.

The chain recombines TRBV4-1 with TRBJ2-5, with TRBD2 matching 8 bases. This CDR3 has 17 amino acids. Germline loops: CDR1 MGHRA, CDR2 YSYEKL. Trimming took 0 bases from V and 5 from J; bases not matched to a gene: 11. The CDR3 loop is CASSQEPAGAEGETQYF. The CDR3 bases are TGCGCCAGCAGCCAAGAACCAGCGGGGGCCGAAGGGGAGACCCAGTACTTC.

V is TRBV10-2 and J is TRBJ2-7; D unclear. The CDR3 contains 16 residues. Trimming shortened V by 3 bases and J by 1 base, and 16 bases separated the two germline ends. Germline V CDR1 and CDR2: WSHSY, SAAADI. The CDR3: CASSDPPWAESYEQYF. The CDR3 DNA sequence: TGCGCCAGCAGTGACCCCCCCTGGGCGGAATCCTACGAGCAGTACTTC.

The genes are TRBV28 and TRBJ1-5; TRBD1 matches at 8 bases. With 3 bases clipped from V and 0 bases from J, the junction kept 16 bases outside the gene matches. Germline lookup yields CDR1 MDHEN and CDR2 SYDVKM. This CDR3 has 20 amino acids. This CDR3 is CASSFLGQASGGYSNQPQHF. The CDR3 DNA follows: TGTGCCAGCAGTTTCTTGGGACAGGCCTCAGGGGGATATAGCAATCAGCCCCAGCATTTT.

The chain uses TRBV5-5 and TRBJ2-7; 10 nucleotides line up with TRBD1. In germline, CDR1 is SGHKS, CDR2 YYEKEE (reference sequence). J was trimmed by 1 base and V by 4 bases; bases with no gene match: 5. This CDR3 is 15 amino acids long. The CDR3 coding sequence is TGTGCCAGCAGCCCGGGACAGGGGACGTCCTACGAGCAGTACTTC. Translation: CASSPGQGTSYEQYF.

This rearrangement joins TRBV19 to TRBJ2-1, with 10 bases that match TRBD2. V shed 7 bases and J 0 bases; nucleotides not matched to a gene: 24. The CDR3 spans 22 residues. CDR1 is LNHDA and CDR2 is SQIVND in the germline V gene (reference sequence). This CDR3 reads CASKLFTDRGLATGGSYNEQFF. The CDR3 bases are TGTGCCAGTAAGCTTTTCACCGATCGGGGACTAGCGACTGGGGGCTCCTACAATGAGCAGTTCTTC.

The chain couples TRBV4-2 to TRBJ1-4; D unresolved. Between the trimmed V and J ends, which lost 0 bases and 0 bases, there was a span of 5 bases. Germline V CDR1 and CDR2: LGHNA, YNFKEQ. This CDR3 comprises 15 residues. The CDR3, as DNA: TGTGCCAGCAGCCAAGATTTCCCAACTAATGAAAAACTGTTTTTT. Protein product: CASSQDFPTNEKLFF.

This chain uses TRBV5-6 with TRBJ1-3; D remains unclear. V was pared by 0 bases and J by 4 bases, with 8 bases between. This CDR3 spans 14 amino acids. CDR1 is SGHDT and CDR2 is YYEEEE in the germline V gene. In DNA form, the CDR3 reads TGTGCCAGCAGCTTGGCCGAAGCCGGAAACACCATATATTTT. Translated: CASSLAEAGNTIYF.

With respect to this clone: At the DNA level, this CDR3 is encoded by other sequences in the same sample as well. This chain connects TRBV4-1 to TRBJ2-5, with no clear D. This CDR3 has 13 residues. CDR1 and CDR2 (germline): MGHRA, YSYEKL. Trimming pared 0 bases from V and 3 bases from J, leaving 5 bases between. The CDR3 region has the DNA TGCGCCAGCAGCCAAGACGCGGAAGAGACCCAGTACTTC. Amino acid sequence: CASSQDAEETQYF.

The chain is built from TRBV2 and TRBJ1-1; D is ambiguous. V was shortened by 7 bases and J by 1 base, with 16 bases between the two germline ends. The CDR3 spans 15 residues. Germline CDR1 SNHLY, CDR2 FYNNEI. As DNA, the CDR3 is TGTGCCAGCAATATTAGATCTTCATCGAACACTGAAGCTTTCTTT. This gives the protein CASNIRSSSNTEAFF.

CDR3 sequence reads: CASRGVEVSGSPDTQYF. The CDR3 DNA sequence: TGTGCCAGCAGAGGTGTGGAAGTTAGCGGGAGCCCAGATACGCAGTATTTT. The chain combines TRBV28 with TRBJ2-3, with 9 bases identical to TRBD2. The junction had 14 bases not matched to a gene; V was cut back by 6 bases and J by 4 bases. Germline assignment: CDR1 MDHEN and CDR2 SYDVKM. This CDR3 contains 17 residues.

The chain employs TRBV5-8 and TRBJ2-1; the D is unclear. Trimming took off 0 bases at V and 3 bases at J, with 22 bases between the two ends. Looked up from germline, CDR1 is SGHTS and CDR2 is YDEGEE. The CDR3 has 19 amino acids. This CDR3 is CASSLEIRAARPGYNEQFF. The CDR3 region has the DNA TGTGCCAGCAGCTTGGAGATAAGGGCCGCCCGCCCGGGCTACAATGAGCAGTTCTTC.

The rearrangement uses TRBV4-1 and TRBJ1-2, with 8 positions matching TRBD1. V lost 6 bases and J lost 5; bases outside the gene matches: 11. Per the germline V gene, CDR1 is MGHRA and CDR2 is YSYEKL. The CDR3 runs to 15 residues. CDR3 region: CASRTGTGATYGYTF. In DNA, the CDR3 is TGCGCCAGCAGAACGGGGACAGGAGCGACTTATGGCTACACCTTC.

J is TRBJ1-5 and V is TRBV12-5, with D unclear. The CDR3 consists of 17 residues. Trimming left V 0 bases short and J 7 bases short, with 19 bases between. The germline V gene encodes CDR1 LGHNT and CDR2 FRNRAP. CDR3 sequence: CASGLVQLGAMGQPQHF. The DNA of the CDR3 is TGTGCTAGTGGTTTGGTACAATTGGGAGCTATGGGACAGCCCCAGCATTTT.